The 4 T cell receptor beta chains in this list originate from one sample, sequenced in a study of blood T cell repertoires in COVID-19. The method was immunoSEQ multiplex PCR; TCRdb's version includes in-frame clones alone and lacks a portion of them. In the table there are some 220,000 clones, approximately 85% of which are singletons. The sequenced sample was peripheral blood. These receptors all come from a woman in her seventies with COVID-19, enrolled during active disease.

The chain employs TRBV6-4 and TRBJ1-6; TRBD1 aligns across 10 bases. The CDR3 length is 15 residues. V was pared by 4 bases and J by 9 bases, with 6 bases of the junction left unmatched. Germline V gene sequence: CDR1 MRHNA, CDR2 SNTAGT. The CDR3 is CASSVEGQGSSPLHF. CDR3 nucleotides: TGTGCCAGCAGTGTCGAGGGACAGGGGAGTTCACCCCTCCACTTT.

This clone was observed a handful of times. The V call is TRBV7-6, the J call TRBJ1-1; no clear D gene. The ends were cut back, 1 base at V and 0 bases at J, with 9 bases in the middle. CDR3 length equals 15 residues. From germline, CDR1 is SGHVS and CDR2 FNYEAQ. CDR3 amino acids: CASSLVSLVNTEAFF. The CDR3 DNA reads TGTGCCAGCAGCTTAGTTTCCCTCGTGAACACTGAAGCTTTCTTT. The variable domain in full, with the rest retrieved from reference TRBV7-6 and TRBJ1-1, is GAGVSQSPRYKVTKRGQDVALRCDPISGHVSLYWYRQALGQGPEFLTYFNYEAQQDKSGLPNDRFSAERPEGSISTLTIQRTEQRDSAMYRCASSLVSLVNTEAFFGQGTRLTVV.

This clone was observed once. V and J are TRBV19 and TRBJ1-2; 7 nucleotides line up with TRBD1. Per germline, CDR1 LNHDA and CDR2 SQIVND (reference sequence). The CDR3 loop spans 14 amino acids. The junction had 5 bases not matched to a gene; V was cut back by 7 bases and J by 0 bases. CDR3 coding DNA: TGTGCCAGTAATCTCCAGGGGGCTAACTATGGCTACACCTTC. Its translation is CASNLQGANYGYTF.

This chain connects TRBV4-2 to TRBJ1-4, with 7 bases lining up with TRBD1. V lost 0 bases, J lost 4 bases, and 5 bases stayed unmatched. Germline CDR1 LGHNA, CDR2 YNFKEQ. The CDR3 runs 16 residues. CDR3 DNA sequence: TGTGCCAGCAGCCAAGATCGGGACAGATATAATGAAAAACTGTTTTTT. This codes for CASSQDRDRYNEKLFF.